This T cell receptor (beta chain) was found in a study of human T cells and chemical hapten exposure. In this sample, this clonotype turned up a few times. The time point denotes: patch test 3, about 24 weeks after DPC sensitization. Treatment reported: therapeutic diphenylcyclopropenone sensitization with weekly scalp DPC. CDR3 length: 16 amino acids. The V and J ends lost 0 bases and 9 bases respectively, with 18 bases between them. Germline V lookup: CDR1 LGHNA, CDR2 YNFKEQ. Individual cDNA molecules (in the library) carried attached unique molecular identifiers. Each CDR3 protein is one row after TCRdb ran MiXCR on the RACE reads. The sample holds about 82,000 distinct CDR3 sequences, 13% seen once.

This specimen was whole blood, taken in connection with sensitization to the hapten diphenylcyclopropenone (DPC). This receptor was identified in a woman aged 50 to 60 with alopecia areata. Some clones in this sample may be carry-over from other donors' samples. The J gene is TRBJ2-1, the V gene TRBV4-2; D might be TRBD1 (6 bases). The CDR3 nucleotides read TGTGCCAGCAGCCAAGATGTGGGAACAGGGTCATCTGAGCAGTTCTTC. Encoded protein: CASSQDVGTGSSEQFF.